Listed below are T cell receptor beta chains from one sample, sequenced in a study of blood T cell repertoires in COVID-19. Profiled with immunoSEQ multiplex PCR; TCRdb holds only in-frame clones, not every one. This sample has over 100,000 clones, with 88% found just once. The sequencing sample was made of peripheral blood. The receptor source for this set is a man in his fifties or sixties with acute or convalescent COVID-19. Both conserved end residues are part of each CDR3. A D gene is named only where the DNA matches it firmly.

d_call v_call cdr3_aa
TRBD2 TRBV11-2 CASRLAGAYEQYF
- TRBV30 CAWSVPGSSGNTIYF
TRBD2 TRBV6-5 CASSYALSGTYEQYF
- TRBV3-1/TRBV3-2 CASSTSAQGWNGYTF
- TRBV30 CAWSEFGRGIYTGELFF
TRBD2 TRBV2 CASKSGTSGYEQFF
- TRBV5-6 CASSTEETQYF
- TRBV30 CAWTPNMNTEAFF
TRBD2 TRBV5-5 CASSSRTSGDEQFF
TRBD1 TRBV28 CASSLQTGGKGQPQHF
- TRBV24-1 CATSDPLRTGELFF
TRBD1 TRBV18 CASSSIQGGAEAFF
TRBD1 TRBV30 CAWSVKGPRGEKLFF
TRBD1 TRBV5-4 CASSRGQGNSPLHF
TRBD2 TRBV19 CASTSGLAGGRGVAGELFF
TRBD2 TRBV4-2 CASSQGIPSGYNEQFF
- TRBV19 CASSPWVRGTTYNEQFF
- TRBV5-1 CASSLSLGEAFF
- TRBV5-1 CASSLRGQFEAFF
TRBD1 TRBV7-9 CASSPGQGAADTEAFF
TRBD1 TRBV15 CATSRTDREAFF
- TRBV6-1 CASSEYYRVGNQPQHF
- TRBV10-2 CASSESRGSSYNSPLHF
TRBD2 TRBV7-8 CASSLGSSGGPLGTQYF
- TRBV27 CASSLRLGGEQYF
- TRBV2 CASKSGLGPSPLHF
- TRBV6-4 CASSEGRNTEAFF
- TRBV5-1 CATSDGSVNTEAFF
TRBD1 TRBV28 CASSLGQGVREKLFF
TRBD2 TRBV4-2 CASSQDYLGLAGEETQYF
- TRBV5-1 CASSLGAYRDVGEDTEAFF
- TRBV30 CAWNRGPGTEAFF
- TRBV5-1 CASSPSTSERNIQYF
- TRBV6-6 CASSYISGGVEAFF
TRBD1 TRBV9 CASSVAGQAVGYTF
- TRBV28 CASSLEFGSFFEKLFF
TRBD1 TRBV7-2 CASSPWTGVRYEQYF
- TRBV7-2 CASSRFSLLRGTTEAFF
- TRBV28 CASSSIQGYTEAFF
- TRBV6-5 CASSSIPGSYEQYF